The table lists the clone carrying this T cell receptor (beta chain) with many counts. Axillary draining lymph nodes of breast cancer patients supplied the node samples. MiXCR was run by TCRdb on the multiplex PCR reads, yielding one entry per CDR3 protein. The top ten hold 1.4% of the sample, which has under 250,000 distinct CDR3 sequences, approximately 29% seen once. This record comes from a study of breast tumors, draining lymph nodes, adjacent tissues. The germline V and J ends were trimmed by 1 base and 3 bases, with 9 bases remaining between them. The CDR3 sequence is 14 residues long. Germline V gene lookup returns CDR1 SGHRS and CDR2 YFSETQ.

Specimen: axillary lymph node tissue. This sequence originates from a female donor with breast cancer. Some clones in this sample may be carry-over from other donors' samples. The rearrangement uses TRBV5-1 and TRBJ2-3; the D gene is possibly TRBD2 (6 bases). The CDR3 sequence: CASSLWGRTDTQYF. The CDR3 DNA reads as TGCGCCAGCAGCTTGTGGGGGAGGACAGATACGCAGTATTTT.